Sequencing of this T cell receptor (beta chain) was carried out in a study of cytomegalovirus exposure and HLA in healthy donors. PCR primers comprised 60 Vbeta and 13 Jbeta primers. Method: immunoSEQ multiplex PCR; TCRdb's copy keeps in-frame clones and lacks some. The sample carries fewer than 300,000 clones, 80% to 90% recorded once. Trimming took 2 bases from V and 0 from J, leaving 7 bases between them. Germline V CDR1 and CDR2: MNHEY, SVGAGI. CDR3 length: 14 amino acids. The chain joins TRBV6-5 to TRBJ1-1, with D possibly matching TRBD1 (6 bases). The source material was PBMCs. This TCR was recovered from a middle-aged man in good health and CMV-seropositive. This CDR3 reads CASSYDRLNTEAFF. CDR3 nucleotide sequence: TGTGCCAGCAGTTACGACAGGTTGAACACTGAAGCTTTCTTT.